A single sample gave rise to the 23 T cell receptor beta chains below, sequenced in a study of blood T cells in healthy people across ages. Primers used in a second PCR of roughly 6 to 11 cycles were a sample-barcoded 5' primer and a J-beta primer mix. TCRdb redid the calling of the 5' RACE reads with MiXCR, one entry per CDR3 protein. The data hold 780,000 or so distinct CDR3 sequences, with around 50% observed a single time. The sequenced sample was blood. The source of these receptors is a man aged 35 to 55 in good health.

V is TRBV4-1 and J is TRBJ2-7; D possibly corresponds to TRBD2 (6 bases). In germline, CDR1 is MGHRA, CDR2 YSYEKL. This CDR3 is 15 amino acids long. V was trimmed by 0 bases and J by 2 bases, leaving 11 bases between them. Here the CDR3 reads CASSQERGTTYEQYF. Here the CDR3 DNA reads TGCGCCAGCAGCCAAGAGCGGGGCACGACCTACGAGCAGTACTTC.

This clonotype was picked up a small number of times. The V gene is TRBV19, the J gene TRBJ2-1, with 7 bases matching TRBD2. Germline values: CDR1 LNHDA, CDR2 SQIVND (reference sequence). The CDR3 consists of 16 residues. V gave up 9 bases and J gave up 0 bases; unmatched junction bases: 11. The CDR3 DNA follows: TGTGCCAGCCGCCCAGCCGGGACTACCTCCTACAATGAGCAGTTCTTC. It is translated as CASRPAGTTSYNEQFF.

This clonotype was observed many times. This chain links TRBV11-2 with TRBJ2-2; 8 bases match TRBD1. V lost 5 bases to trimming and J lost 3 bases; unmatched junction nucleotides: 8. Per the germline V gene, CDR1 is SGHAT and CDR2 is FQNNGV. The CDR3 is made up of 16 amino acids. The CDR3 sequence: CASSLRTGRYTGELFF. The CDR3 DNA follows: TGTGCCAGCAGCCTACGGACAGGGCGGTACACCGGGGAGCTGTTTTTT. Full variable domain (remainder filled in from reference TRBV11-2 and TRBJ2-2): EAGVAQSPRYKIIEKRQSVAFWCNPISGHATLYWYQQILGQGPKLLIQFQNNGVVDDSQLPKDRFSAERLKGVDSTLKIQPAKLEDSAVYLCASSLRTGRYTGELFFGEGSRLTVL.

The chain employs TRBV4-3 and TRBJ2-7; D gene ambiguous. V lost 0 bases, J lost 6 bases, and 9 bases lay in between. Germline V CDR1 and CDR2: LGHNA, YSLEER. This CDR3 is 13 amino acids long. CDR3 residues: CASSQEVRVEQYF. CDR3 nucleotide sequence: TGCGCCAGCAGCCAAGAAGTTCGGGTCGAGCAGTACTTC.

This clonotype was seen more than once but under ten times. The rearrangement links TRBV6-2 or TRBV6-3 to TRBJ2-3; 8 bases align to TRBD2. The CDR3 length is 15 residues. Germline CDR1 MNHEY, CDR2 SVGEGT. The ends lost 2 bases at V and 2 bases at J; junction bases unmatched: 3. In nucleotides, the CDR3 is TGTGCCAGCAGTTACGGACTAGCCCTCACAGATACGCAGTATTTT. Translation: CASSYGLALTDTQYF.

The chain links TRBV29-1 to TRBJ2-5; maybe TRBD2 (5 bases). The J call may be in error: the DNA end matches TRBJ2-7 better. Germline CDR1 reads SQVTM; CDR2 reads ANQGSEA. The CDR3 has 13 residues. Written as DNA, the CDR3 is TGCAGCGTTGTTTCGGACGGGGTCCACGAGCAGTACTTC. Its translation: CSVVSDGVHEQYF.

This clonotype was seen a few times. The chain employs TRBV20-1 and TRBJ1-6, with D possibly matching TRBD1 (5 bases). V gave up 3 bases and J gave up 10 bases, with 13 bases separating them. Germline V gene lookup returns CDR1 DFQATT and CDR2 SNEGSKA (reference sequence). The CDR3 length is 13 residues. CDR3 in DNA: TGCAGTGCTAGTGGTAGGGGAAGATCACCCCTCCACTTT. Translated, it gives CSASGRGRSPLHF.

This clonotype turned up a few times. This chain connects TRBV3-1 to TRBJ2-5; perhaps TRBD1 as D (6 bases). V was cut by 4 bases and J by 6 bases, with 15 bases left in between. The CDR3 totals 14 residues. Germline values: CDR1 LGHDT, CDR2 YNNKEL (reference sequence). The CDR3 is CASSPWTELKTQYF. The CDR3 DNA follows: TGTGCCAGCAGCCCCTGGACAGAACTAAAGACCCAGTACTTC.

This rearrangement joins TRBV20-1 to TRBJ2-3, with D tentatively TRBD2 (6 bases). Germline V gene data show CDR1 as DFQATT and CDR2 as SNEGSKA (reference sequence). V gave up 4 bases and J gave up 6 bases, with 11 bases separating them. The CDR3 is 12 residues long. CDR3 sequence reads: CSANWRGDTQYF. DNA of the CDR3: TGCAGTGCTAATTGGCGGGGTGATACGCAGTATTTT.

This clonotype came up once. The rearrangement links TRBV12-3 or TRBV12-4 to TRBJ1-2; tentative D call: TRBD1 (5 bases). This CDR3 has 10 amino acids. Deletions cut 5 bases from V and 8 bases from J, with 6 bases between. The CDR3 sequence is CASSRGGYTF. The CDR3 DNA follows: TGTGCCAGCAGTAGGGGAGGCTACACCTTC.

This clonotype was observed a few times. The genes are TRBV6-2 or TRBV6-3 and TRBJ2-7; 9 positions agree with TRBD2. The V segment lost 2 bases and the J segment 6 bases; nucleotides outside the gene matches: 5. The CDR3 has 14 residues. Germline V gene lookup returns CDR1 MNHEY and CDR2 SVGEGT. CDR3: CASSYPAGGLEQYF. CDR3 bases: TGTGCCAGCAGTTACCCAGCGGGAGGACTCGAGCAGTACTTC.

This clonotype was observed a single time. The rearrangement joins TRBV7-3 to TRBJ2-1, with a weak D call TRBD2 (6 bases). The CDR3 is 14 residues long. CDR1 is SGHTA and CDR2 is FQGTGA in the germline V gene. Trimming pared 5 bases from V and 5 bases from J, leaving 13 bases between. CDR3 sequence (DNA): TGTGCCAGCAGCCTCAGGCGGGGAAACAATGAGCAGTTCTTC. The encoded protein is CASSLRRGNNEQFF.

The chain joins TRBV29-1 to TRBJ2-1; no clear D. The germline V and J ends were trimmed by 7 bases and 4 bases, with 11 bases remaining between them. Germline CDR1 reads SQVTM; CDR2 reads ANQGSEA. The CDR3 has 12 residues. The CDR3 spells CSAQESYNEQFF. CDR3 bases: TGCAGCGCCCAGGAATCTTACAATGAGCAGTTCTTC.

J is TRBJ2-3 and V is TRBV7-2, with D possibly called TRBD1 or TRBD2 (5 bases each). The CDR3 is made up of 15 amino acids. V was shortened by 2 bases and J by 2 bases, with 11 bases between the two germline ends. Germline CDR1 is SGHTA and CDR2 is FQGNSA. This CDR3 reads CASSLNKGPTDTQYF. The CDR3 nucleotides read TGTGCCAGCAGCTTAAATAAGGGACCCACAGATACGCAGTATTTT.

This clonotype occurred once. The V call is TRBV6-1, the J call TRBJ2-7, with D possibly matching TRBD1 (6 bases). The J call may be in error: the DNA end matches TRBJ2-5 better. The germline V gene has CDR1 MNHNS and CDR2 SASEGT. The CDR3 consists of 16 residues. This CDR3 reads CASSESLNREWETQYF. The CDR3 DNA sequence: TGTGCCAGCAGTGAAAGTTTAAACAGGGAGTGGGAGACCCAGTACTTC.

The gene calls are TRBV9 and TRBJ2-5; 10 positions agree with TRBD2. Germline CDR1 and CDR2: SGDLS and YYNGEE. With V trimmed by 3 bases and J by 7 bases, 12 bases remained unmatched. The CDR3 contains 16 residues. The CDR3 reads CASSELAGGPAGTQYF. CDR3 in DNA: TGTGCCAGCAGCGAATTAGCGGGGGGCCCCGCGGGGACCCAGTACTTC.

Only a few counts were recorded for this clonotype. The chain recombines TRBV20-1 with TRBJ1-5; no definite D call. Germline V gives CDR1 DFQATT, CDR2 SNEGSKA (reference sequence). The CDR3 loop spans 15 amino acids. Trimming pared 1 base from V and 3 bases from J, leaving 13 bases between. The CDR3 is CSARAVRGINQPQHF. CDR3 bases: TGCAGTGCTAGAGCGGTCCGGGGTATCAATCAGCCCCAGCATTTT.

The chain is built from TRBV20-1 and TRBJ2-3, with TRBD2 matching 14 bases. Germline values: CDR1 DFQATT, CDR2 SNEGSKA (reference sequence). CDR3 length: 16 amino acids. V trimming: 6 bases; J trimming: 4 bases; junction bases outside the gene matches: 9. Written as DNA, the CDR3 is TGCAGTGCCCGAGGGACTAGCGGGAGCTTCGCAGATACGCAGTATTTT. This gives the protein CSARGTSGSFADTQYF.

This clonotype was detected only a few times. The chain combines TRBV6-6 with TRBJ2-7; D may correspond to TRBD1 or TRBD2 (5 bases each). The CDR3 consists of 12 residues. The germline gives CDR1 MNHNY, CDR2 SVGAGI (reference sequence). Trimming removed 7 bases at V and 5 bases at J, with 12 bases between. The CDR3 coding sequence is TGTGCCAGCAACGCAGGGAGAAACGAGCAGTACTTC. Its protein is CASNAGRNEQYF.

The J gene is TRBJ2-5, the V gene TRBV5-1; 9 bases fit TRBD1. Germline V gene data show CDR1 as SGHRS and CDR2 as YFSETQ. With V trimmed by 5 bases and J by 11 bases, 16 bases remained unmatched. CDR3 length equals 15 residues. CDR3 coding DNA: TGCGCCAGCAGGCGGCAAACAGGGGGCGTCAATGAGCAGTACTTC. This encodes CASRRQTGGVNEQYF.

The CDR3 here is CSATGQVFSGEQYF. The CDR3 DNA sequence: TGCAGTGCGACGGGACAGGTCTTTTCGGGGGAGCAGTACTTC. This sequence joins TRBV20-1 and TRBJ2-7, with 8 bases fitting TRBD1. V was pared by 6 bases and J by 7 bases, with 14 bases of the junction left unmatched. Germline-derived CDR1 and CDR2 are DFQATT and SNEGSKA (reference sequence). The CDR3 length is 14 residues.

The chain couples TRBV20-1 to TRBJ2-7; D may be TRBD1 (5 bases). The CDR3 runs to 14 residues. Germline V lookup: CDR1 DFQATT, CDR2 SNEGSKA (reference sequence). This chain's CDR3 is CSTDSGNSGYEQYF. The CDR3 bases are TGCAGCACTGATTCAGGGAACTCTGGGTACGAGCAGTACTTC.

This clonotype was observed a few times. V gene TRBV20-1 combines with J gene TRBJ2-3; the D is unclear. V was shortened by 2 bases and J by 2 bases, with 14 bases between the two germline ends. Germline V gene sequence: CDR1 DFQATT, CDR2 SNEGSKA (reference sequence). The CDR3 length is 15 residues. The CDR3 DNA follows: TGCAGTGCTAGAAGTAACTTCGGCCCCACAGATACGCAGTATTTT. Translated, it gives CSARSNFGPTDTQYF.